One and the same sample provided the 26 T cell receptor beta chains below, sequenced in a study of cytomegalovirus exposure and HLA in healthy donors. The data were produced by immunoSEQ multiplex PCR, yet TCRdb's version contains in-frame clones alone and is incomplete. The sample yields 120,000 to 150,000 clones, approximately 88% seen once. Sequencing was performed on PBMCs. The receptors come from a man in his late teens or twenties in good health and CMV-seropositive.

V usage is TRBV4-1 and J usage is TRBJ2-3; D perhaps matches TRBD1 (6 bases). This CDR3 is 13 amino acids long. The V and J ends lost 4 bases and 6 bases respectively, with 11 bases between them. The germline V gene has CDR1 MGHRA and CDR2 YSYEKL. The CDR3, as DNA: TGCGCCAGCAGCCCCCCTCAGGGGGATACGCAGTATTTT. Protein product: CASSPPQGDTQYF.

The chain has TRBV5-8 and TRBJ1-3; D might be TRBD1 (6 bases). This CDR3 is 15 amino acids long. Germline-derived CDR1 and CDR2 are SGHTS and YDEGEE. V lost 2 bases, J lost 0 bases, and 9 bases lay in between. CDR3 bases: TGTGCCAGCAGCTTCGACAGGTACTCTGGAAACACCATATATTTT. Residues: CASSFDRYSGNTIYF.

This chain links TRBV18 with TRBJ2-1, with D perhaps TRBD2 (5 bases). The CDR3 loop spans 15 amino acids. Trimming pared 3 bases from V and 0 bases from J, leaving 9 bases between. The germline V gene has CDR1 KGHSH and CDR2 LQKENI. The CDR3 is CASSPIASSYNEQFF. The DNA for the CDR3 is TGTGCCAGCTCACCCATAGCGAGCTCCTACAATGAGCAGTTCTTC.

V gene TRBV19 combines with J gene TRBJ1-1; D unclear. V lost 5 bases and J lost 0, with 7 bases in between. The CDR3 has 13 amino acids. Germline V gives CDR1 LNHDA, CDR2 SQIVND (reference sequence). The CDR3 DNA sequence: TGTGCCAGTAGTCTAATCATGAACACTGAAGCTTTCTTT. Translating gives CASSLIMNTEAFF.

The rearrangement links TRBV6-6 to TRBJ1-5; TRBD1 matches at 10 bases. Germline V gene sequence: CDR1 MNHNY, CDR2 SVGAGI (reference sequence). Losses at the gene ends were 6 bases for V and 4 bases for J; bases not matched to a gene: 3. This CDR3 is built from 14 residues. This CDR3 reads CASRRQGANQPQHF. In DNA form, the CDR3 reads TGTGCCAGCAGGAGACAGGGGGCGAATCAGCCCCAGCATTTT.

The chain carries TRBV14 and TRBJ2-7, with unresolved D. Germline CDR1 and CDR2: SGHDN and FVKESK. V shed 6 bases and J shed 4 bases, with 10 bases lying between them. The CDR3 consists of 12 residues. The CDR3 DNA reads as TGTGCCAGCAGTCAAAGTGAGTACGAGCAGTACTTC. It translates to CASSQSEYEQYF.

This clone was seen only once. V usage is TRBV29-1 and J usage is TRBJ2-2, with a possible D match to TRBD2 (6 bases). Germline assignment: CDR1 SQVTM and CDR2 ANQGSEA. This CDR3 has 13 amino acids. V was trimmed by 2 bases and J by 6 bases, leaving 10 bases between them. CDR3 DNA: TGCAGCGTTGAATCGGAGCGGGCCGGGGAGCTGTTTTTT. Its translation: CSVESERAGELFF.

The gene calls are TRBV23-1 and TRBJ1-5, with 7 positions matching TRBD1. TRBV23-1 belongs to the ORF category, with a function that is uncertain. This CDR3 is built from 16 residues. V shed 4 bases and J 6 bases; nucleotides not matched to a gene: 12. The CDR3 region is CASSRTDRVARQPQHF. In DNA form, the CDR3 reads TGCGCCAGCAGTCGAACAGACAGGGTGGCTCGTCAGCCCCAGCATTTT.

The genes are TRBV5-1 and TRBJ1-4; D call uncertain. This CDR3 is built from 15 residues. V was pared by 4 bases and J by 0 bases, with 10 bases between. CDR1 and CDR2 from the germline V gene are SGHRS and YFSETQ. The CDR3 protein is CASSERHATNEKLFF. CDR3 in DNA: TGCGCCAGCAGCGAAAGACACGCAACTAATGAAAAACTGTTTTTT.

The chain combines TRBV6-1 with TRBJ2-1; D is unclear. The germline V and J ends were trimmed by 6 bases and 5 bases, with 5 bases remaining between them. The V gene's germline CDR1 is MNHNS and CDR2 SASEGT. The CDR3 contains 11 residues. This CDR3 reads CASRRNNEQFF. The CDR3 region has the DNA TGTGCCAGCAGGCGGAACAATGAGCAGTTCTTC.

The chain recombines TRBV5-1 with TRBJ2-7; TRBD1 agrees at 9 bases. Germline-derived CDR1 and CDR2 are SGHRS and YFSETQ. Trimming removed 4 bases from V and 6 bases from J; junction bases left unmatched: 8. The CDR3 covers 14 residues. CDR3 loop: CASSTGQGSGEQYF. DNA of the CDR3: TGCGCCAGCAGCACGGGACAGGGATCGGGCGAGCAGTACTTC.

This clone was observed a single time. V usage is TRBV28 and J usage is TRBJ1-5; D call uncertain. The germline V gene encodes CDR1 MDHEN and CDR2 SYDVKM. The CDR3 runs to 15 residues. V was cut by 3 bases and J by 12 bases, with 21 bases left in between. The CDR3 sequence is CASSFPREPRLLQHF. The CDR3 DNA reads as TGTGCCAGCAGTTTCCCTCGAGAACCGCGTCTTCTCCAGCATTTT.

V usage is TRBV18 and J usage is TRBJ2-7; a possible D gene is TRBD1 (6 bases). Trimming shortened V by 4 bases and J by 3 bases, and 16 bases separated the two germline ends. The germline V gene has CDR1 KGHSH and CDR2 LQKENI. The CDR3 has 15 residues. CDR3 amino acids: CASSQGSKQGYEQYF. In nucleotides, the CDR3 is TGTGCCAGCTCACAAGGTTCCAAACAGGGCTACGAGCAGTACTTC. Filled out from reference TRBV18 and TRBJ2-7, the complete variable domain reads NAGVMQNPRHLVRRRGQEARLRCSPMKGHSHVYWYRQLPEEGLKFMVYLQKENIIDESGMPKERFSAEFPKEGPSILRIQQVVRGDSAAYFCASSQGSKQGYEQYFGPGTRLTVT.

CDR3 region: CASSLRQGGVAVAYEQYF. In DNA form, the CDR3 reads TGTGCCAGCAGCTTACGACAGGGAGGTGTGGCGGTCGCCTACGAGCAGTACTTC. V is TRBV11-3 and J is TRBJ2-7, with a possible D match to TRBD1 (7 bases). This CDR3 has 18 residues. V lost 2 bases and J 2 bases, leaving 22 bases between the germline ends. Germline CDR1 is SGHNT and CDR2 is YENEEA.

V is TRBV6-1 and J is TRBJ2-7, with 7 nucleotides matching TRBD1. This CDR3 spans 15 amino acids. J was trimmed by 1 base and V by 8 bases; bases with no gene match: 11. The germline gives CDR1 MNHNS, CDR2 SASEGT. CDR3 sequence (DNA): TGTGCCAGCCAGTCGACAGGGTACATTTCCTACGAGCAGTACTTC. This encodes CASQSTGYISYEQYF.

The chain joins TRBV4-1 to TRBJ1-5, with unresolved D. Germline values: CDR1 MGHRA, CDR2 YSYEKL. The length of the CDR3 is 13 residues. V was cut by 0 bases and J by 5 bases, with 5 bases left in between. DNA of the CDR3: TGCGCCAGCAGCCAAGAGAACTATCAGCCCCAGCATTTT. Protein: CASSQENYQPQHF.

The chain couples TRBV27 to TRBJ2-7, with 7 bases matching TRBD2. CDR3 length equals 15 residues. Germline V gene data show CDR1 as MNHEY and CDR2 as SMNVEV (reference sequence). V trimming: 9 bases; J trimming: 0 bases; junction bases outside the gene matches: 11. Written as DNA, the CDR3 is TGTGCCAGTCGCCTCGGGGGGAAAAGCTCCTACGAGCAGTACTTC. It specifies CASRLGGKSSYEQYF.

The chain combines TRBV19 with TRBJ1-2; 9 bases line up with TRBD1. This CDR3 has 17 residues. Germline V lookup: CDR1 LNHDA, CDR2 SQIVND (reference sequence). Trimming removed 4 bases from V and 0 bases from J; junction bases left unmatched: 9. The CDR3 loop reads CASSTNGQGSSNYGYTF. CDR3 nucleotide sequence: TGTGCCAGTAGTACGAACGGACAGGGGTCCTCTAACTATGGCTACACCTTC.

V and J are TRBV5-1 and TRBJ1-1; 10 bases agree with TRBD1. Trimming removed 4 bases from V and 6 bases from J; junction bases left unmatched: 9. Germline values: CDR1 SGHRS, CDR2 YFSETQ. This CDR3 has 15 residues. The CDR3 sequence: CASSIDRGLGAEAFF. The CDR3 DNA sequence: TGCGCCAGCAGCATAGACAGGGGGCTGGGCGCTGAAGCTTTCTTT.

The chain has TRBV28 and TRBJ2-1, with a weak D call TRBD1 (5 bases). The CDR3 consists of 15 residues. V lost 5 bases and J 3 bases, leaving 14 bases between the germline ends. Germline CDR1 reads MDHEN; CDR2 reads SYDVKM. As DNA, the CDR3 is TGTGCCAGCAGTAAATGGAAGGGGCTCTACAATGAGCAGTTCTTC. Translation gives CASSKWKGLYNEQFF.

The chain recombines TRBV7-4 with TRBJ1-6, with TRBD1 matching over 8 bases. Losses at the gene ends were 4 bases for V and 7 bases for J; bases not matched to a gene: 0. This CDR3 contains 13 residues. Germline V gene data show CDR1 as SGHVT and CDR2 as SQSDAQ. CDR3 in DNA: TGTGCCAGCAGCTACAGGGGGAATTCACCCCTCCACTTT. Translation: CASSYRGNSPLHF.

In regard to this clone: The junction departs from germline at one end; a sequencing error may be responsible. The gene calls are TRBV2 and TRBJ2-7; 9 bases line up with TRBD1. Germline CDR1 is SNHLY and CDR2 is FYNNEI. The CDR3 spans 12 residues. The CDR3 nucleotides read TGTGCCAGCAGTCGAGCGGGACAGGGCCTCTTATTC. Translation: CASSRAGQGLLF.

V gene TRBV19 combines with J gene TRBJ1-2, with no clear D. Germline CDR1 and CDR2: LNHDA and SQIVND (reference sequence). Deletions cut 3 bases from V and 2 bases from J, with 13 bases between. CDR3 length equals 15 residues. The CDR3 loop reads CASSIGRTGNYGYTF. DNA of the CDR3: TGTGCCAGTAGTATTGGGCGGACGGGGAACTATGGCTACACCTTC.

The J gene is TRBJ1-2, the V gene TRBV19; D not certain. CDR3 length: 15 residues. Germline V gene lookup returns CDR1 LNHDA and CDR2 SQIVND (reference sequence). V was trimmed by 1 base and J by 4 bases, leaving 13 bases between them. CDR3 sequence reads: CASSIGALISYGYTF. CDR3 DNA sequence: TGTGCCAGTAGTATAGGCGCCCTCATCTCCTATGGCTACACCTTC.

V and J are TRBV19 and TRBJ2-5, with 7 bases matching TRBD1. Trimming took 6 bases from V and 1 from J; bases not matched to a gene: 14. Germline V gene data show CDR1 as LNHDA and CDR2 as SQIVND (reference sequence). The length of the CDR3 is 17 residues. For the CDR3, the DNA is TGTGCCAGTAGCGTTCGAACTCTTAGGGACAGCCAAGAGACCCAGTACTTC. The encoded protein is CASSVRTLRDSQETQYF.

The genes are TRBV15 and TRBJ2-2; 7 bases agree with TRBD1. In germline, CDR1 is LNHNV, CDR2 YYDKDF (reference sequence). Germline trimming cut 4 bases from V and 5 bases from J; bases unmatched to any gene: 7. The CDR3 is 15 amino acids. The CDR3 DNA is TGTGCCACCAGCAAATGGACAGGAACAACCGGGGAGCTGTTTTTT. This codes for CATSKWTGTTGELFF.